The rows below give T cell receptor beta chains drawn from one sample of a study of OX40 agonist ivuxolimab in advanced cancers. Data came from immunoSEQ multiplex PCR; TCRdb stores just in-frame clones and leaves some out. This table holds approximately 75,000 clones, under 95% found once. The material sequenced was CD4+ or CD8+ T cells sorted from blood, taken in a trial of the OX40 agonist ivuxolimab. The receptor set was obtained from an adult with an advanced solid tumor such as melanoma, head and neck, liver or kidney cancer. Both conserved end residues are part of each CDR3. D genes are given only for firm matches. Expanded clones get a size class; other rows say once, few or many, or leave the size out.

TRBJ2-5,-,-,TRBV7-2,CASSLVLGVETQYF,TGTGCCAGCAGCTTAGTGTTGGGCGTCGAGACCCAGTACTTC
TRBJ2-3,-,-,TRBV29-1,CSVEGGGSDTQYF,TGCAGCGTTGAAGGAGGGGGTTCTGATACGCAGTATTTT
TRBJ2-7,-,TRBD2,TRBV5-1,CASSLSGTSSEQYF,TGCGCCAGCAGCTTATCCGGGACTAGTTCCGAGCAGTACTTC
TRBJ2-1,-,TRBD1,TRBV5-4,CASSLLGGEQFF,TGTGCCAGCAGCTTGCTAGGGGGCGAGCAGTTCTTC
TRBJ1-1,-,-,TRBV10-3,CAISDQGGHTEAFF,TGTGCCATCAGTGACCAGGGAGGGCACACTGAAGCTTTCTTT
TRBJ1-2,few,-,TRBV30,CAWKGPANYGYTF,TGTGCCTGGAAAGGGCCAGCTAACTATGGCTACACCTTC
TRBJ2-2,-,-,TRBV19,CASSIRVQINTGELFF,TGTGCCAGTAGTATTCGAGTACAGATTAACACCGGGGAGCTGTTTTTT
TRBJ2-7,-,-,TRBV11-2,CASSLRGAYEQYF,TGTGCCAGCAGCTTACGGGGGGCTTACGAGCAGTACTTC
TRBJ1-2,-,-,TRBV15,CATSRDMDTYGYTF,TGTGCCACCAGCAGAGACATGGACACCTATGGCTACACCTTC
TRBJ1-1,-,-,TRBV5-4,CASSLSPGLGFTEAFF,TGTGCCAGCAGCTTATCACCGGGACTGGGATTCACTGAAGCTTTCTTT
TRBJ1-5,-,-,TRBV7-2,CASSPIYGGNQPQHF,TGTGCCAGCAGCCCCATTTATGGGGGCAATCAGCCCCAGCATTTT
TRBJ2-6,-,-,TRBV27,CASARSGYSGANVLTF,TGTGCCAGCGCTAGGAGCGGCTACTCTGGGGCCAACGTCCTGACTTTC
TRBJ1-1,-,-,TRBV2,CASRYGQLNTEAFF,TGTGCCAGCAGGTACGGGCAATTGAACACTGAAGCTTTCTTT
TRBJ1-2,once,-,TRBV6-5,CASRTSAGGGGYTF,TGTGCCAGCAGAACGTCGGCAGGTGGTGGAGGCTACACCTTC
TRBJ2-7,-,-,TRBV6-1,CASSVTLGGSTYEQYF,TGTGCCAGCAGTGTGACCTTAGGGGGTTCAACCTACGAGCAGTACTTC
TRBJ1-5,-,TRBD1,TRBV28,CASSSQGAGNQPQHF,TGTGCCAGCAGTTCACAGGGGGCGGGCAATCAGCCCCAGCATTTT
TRBJ1-5,-,-,TRBV19,CASSSRLPGQPQHF,TGTGCCAGTAGCTCCCGACTACCCGGTCAGCCCCAGCATTTT
TRBJ2-3,once,-,TRBV9,CASSLGDTQYF,TGTGCCAGCAGCCTGGGAGATACGCAGTATTTT
TRBJ2-2,once,-,TRBV4-2,CASSQEPGRPNTGELFF,TGTGCCAGCAGCCAAGAGCCGGGGAGGCCGAACACCGGGGAGCTGTTTTTT
TRBJ2-1,-,TRBD1,TRBV19,CASRGQGMSLRINEQFF,TGTGCCAGTAGGGGACAGGGAATGAGCTTACGTATCAATGAGCAGTTCTTC
TRBJ1-5,-,-,TRBV4-2,CASSPKGDQPQHF,TGTGCCAGCAGCCCAAAGGGGGATCAGCCCCAGCATTTT
TRBJ2-7,once,-,TRBV7-2,CASSRPGGSGGYEQYF,TGTGCCAGCAGCCGCCCAGGAGGATCAGGCGGCTACGAGCAGTACTTC
TRBJ1-2,once,-,TRBV10-2,CASSESGYYGYTF,TGCGCCAGCAGTGAGTCGGGTTACTATGGCTACACCTTC
TRBJ1-5,-,-,TRBV4-2,CASSQGTADSNQPQHF,TGTGCCAGCAGCCAAGGGACGGCAGATAGCAATCAGCCCCAGCATTTT
TRBJ1-1,-,-,TRBV5-6,CASSLRGSPEAFF,TGTGCCAGCAGCTTGCGAGGGTCTCCTGAAGCTTTCTTT
TRBJ1-2,-,-,TRBV21-1,CASSRDSVRNGYTF,TGTGCCAGCAGCCGCGACAGCGTCCGAAATGGCTACACCTTC
TRBJ2-3,-,TRBD2,TRBV19,CASSQTGSPREGIDTQYF,TGTGCCAGTAGTCAAACGGGCTCGCCACGGGAGGGTATAGATACGCAGTATTTT
TRBJ2-3,once,TRBD1,TRBV19,CASSIGTGGNTQYF,TGTGCCAGTAGTATCGGGACAGGGGGGAATACGCAGTATTTT
TRBJ1-2,-,-,TRBV2,CASSAGRERGYTF,TGTGCCAGCAGTGCGGGCAGGGAGAGGGGCTACACCTTC
TRBJ1-1,-,-,TRBV5-1,CASNSRSGTEAFF,TGCGCCAGCAACTCCCGAAGCGGAACTGAAGCTTTCTTT
TRBJ2-7,-,TRBD1,TRBV18,CASSPPGTGNFEQYF,TGTGCCAGCTCACCACCCGGGACAGGAAACTTTGAGCAGTACTTC
TRBJ1-2,once,TRBD1,TRBV6-1,CASSVGTVIGGYTF,TGTGCCAGCAGTGTGGGGACAGTTATCGGTGGCTACACCTTC
TRBJ2-7,-,-,TRBV7-2,CASSFLMDYEQYF,TGTGCCAGCAGCTTTTTAATGGATTACGAGCAGTACTTC
TRBJ2-1,once,-,TRBV9,CASSPTAGISYNEQFF,TGTGCCAGCAGCCCCACCGCGGGAATTTCCTACAATGAGCAGTTCTTC
TRBJ1-2,few,-,TRBV19,CASSSVGGEFGYTF,TGTGCCAGTAGTTCCGTTGGAGGGGAGTTCGGCTACACCTTC
TRBJ1-5,-,TRBD1,TRBV7-9,CASSQGDRGLNNQPQHF,TGTGCCAGCAGCCAAGGGGACAGGGGGCTTAATAATCAGCCCCAGCATTTT
TRBJ2-2,-,-,TRBV28,CASSSTAPGELFF,TGTGCCAGCAGTTCAACTGCGCCCGGGGAGCTGTTTTTT
TRBJ2-7,-,-,TRBV5-1,CASSPTPSTGSYEQYF,TGCGCCAGCAGCCCCACTCCTTCGACAGGCTCCTACGAGCAGTACTTC
TRBJ1-2,-,-,TRBV10-3,CAISESGQDNYGYTF,TGTGCCATCAGTGAGTCAGGGCAGGATAACTATGGCTACACCTTC
TRBJ2-3,-,TRBD1,TRBV5-4,CASSETGGWTDTQYF,TGTGCCAGCAGCGAGACAGGGGGCTGGACAGATACGCAGTATTTT
TRBJ1-3,-,TRBD1,TRBV7-8,CASSLAGGRDSGNTIYF,TGTGCCAGCAGCTTAGCGGGGGGTCGGGACAGTGGAAACACCATATATTTT
TRBJ1-2,once,-,TRBV20-1,CSAGAEDGYTF,TGCAGTGCTGGAGCCGAAGATGGCTACACCTTC
TRBJ2-5,-,TRBD2,TRBV18,CASSTRVLGLDTETQYF,TGTGCCAGCTCTACACGTGTCCTTGGACTAGATACGGAGACCCAGTACTTC
TRBJ2-3,-,-,TRBV7-3,CASSPEAYRTDTQYF,TGTGCCAGCAGCCCCGAGGCGTACCGCACAGATACGCAGTATTTT
TRBJ2-2,-,TRBD1,TRBV25-1,CASSAFDRGRELFF,TGTGCCAGCAGCGCCTTCGACAGGGGCCGGGAGCTGTTTTTT
TRBJ2-3,-,-,TRBV28,CASSGGQTDTQYF,TGTGCCAGCAGCGGCGGGCAAACAGATACGCAGTATTTT
TRBJ1-3,once,-,TRBV9,CASSLDGGSGNTIYF,TGTGCCAGCAGCCTGGACGGGGGCTCTGGAAACACCATATATTTT
TRBJ2-5,-,TRBD2,TRBV4-2,CASSQGGLAETQYF,TGTGCCAGCAGCCAAGGTGGACTAGCTGAGACCCAGTACTTC
TRBJ1-1,few,-,TRBV7-9,CASSLFADTEAFF,TGTGCCAGCAGCTTATTCGCAGACACTGAAGCTTTCTTT
TRBJ2-1,once,-,TRBV15,CATSRRQVSYNEQFF,TGTGCCACCAGCAGAAGACAGGTCTCCTACAATGAGCAGTTCTTC
TRBJ2-2,-,TRBD1,TRBV5-1,CASSLRTGDGELFF,TGCGCCAGCAGCCTCCGGACAGGGGACGGGGAGCTGTTTTTT
TRBJ1-6,-,-,TRBV2,CASSEAQGRYNSPLHF,TGTGCCAGCAGTGAAGCGCAGGGACGGTATAATTCACCCCTCCACTTT
TRBJ1-2,-,-,TRBV28,CASSPGTDYGYTF,TGTGCCAGCAGTCCCGGGACCGACTATGGCTACACCTTC